A single sample is the source of the 15 T cell receptor beta chains below, sequenced in a study of OX40 agonist ivuxolimab in advanced cancers. Repertoires were generated with immunoSEQ multiplex PCR, while TCRdb's copy carries only in-frame clones and drops some. The sample has about 140,000 clones, approximately 90% seen once. This specimen consisted of CD4+ or CD8+ T cells sorted from blood, obtained in a trial of the OX40 agonist ivuxolimab. These receptor sequences come from an adult with an advanced solid tumor such as melanoma, head and neck, liver or kidney cancer.

V gene TRBV29-1 combines with J gene TRBJ1-2; tentative D call: TRBD1 (5 bases). Germline V CDR1 and CDR2: SQVTM, ANQGSEA. V was trimmed by 2 bases and J by 2 bases, leaving 18 bases between them. The CDR3 totals 16 residues. The CDR3 here is CSVEWTGVVRNYGYTF. The CDR3 DNA sequence: TGCAGCGTTGAATGGACGGGGGTAGTACGGAACTATGGCTACACCTTC.

For this clone: The same CDR3 also results from other DNA sequences found in this sample. The CDR3 nucleotides read TGTGCCAGTAGTATCTCGCCTGCAACTAATGAAAAACTGTTTTTT. As protein: CASSISPATNEKLFF. V gene TRBV19 combines with J gene TRBJ1-4; D gene ambiguous. This CDR3 region has 15 residues. V was trimmed by 3 bases and J by 0 bases, leaving 8 bases between them. Germline V lookup: CDR1 LNHDA, CDR2 SQIVND (reference sequence).

The V gene is TRBV19, the J gene TRBJ1-5; D possibly corresponds to TRBD1 (6 bases). Looked up from germline, CDR1 is LNHDA and CDR2 is SQIVND (reference sequence). The CDR3 length is 19 residues. V was pared by 7 bases and J by 0 bases, with 25 bases between. As DNA, the CDR3 is TGTGCCAGTACCCAATATGCCCGTCAGGGGCGGGATAGCAATCAGCCCCAGCATTTT. This encodes CASTQYARQGRDSNQPQHF.

The chain links TRBV10-3 to TRBJ1-2; D is unresolved. The germline V and J ends were trimmed by 4 bases and 7 bases, with 10 bases remaining between them. Germline values: CDR1 ENHRY, CDR2 SYGVKD. The CDR3 is 12 amino acids. The CDR3 protein is CAISAVLGGYTF. The CDR3, as DNA: TGTGCCATCAGTGCTGTCTTGGGTGGCTACACCTTC.

The J gene is TRBJ2-5, the V gene TRBV5-4; D remains unclear. Trimming took 0 bases from V and 5 from J, leaving 8 bases between them. Germline values: CDR1 SGHNT, CDR2 YYREEE (reference sequence). The CDR3 is 13 amino acids. CDR3 sequence reads: CASSLATVETQYF. As DNA, the CDR3 is TGTGCCAGCAGCTTGGCCACAGTTGAGACCCAGTACTTC. The full variable domain, its missing parts supplied by reference TRBV5-4 and TRBJ2-5, is ETGVTQSPTHLIKTRGQQVTLRCSSQSGHNTVSWYQQALGQGPQFIFQYYREEENGRGNFPPRFSGLQFPNYSSELNVNALELDDSALYLCASSLATVETQYFGPGTRLLVL.

V gene TRBV19 combines with J gene TRBJ1-1; unclear D gene. This CDR3 contains 15 residues. V was trimmed by 2 bases and J by 5 bases, leaving 15 bases between them. Germline loops: CDR1 LNHDA, CDR2 SQIVND (reference sequence). CDR3 protein: CASSIMRRGRTEAFF. The CDR3 coding sequence is TGTGCCAGTAGTATAATGCGACGGGGAAGGACTGAAGCTTTCTTT.

This rearrangement joins TRBV19 to TRBJ1-2; no clear D gene. This CDR3 is 15 amino acids long. CDR1 and CDR2 (germline): LNHDA, SQIVND (reference sequence). Trimming removed 1 base from V and 7 bases from J, with 16 bases in between. CDR3 in amino acids: CASSIGGGPYGGYTF. The CDR3 DNA sequence: TGTGCCAGTAGTATAGGAGGAGGGCCGTACGGTGGCTACACCTTC.

In nucleotides, the CDR3 is TGTGCCAGCTCAAAAGGGGGGGTCCCCACAACTAATGAAAAACTGTTTTTT. Translation gives CASSKGGVPTTNEKLFF. The chain has TRBV25-1 and TRBJ1-4; perhaps TRBD1 as D (6 bases). Germline lookup yields CDR1 MGHDK and CDR2 SYGVNS. The CDR3 contains 17 residues. V was cut by 8 bases and J by 0 bases, with 19 bases left in between.

The chain uses TRBV7-2 and TRBJ2-4; 9 positions agree with TRBD1. The length of the CDR3 is 18 residues. Germline loops: CDR1 SGHTA, CDR2 FQGNSA. Losses at the gene ends were 2 bases for V and 0 bases for J; bases not matched to a gene: 8. In DNA, the CDR3 is TGTGCCAGCAGCTTATTCCCGCGACAGGGGGTAGCCAAAAACATTCAGTACTTC. Amino acid sequence: CASSLFPRQGVAKNIQYF.

The chain is built from TRBV2 and TRBJ1-3; no definite D call. Germline assignment: CDR1 SNHLY and CDR2 FYNNEI. The CDR3 sequence is 14 residues long. Trimming shortened V by 7 bases and J by 0 bases, and 10 bases separated the two germline ends. This CDR3 is CASNRLSSGNTIYF. The DNA of the CDR3 is TGTGCCAGCAATAGACTCAGCTCTGGAAACACCATATATTTT.

This chain links TRBV5-1 with TRBJ2-3, with 8 nucleotides matching TRBD1. This CDR3 comprises 16 residues. In germline, CDR1 is SGHRS, CDR2 YFSETQ. With V trimmed by 0 bases and J by 0 bases, 3 bases remained unmatched. The CDR3 DNA reads TGCGCCAGCAGCTTGGGGACAGGGACTAGCACAGATACGCAGTATTTT. It yields the protein CASSLGTGTSTDTQYF.

The CDR3 loop reads CASSATGPASGNTIYF. The CDR3 nucleotides are TGTGCCAGCAGCGCAACAGGGCCGGCCTCTGGAAACACCATATATTTT. This chain uses TRBV5-4 with TRBJ1-3; possibly TRBD1 for D (6 bases). Germline CDR1 reads SGHNT; CDR2 reads YYREEE (reference sequence). V lost 4 bases and J lost 0, with 14 bases in between. This CDR3 is built from 16 residues.

The chain has TRBV19 and TRBJ2-7, with 8 bases aligning to TRBD2. Per germline, CDR1 LNHDA and CDR2 SQIVND (reference sequence). The CDR3 sequence is 15 residues long. With V trimmed by 4 bases and J by 1 base, 6 bases remained unmatched. CDR3 loop: CASSSRVAGSYEQYF. CDR3 nucleotide sequence: TGTGCCAGTAGTAGCCGGGTAGCGGGATCCTACGAGCAGTACTTC.

The rearrangement uses TRBV6-5 and TRBJ1-2; possibly TRBD1 for D (6 bases). Trimming took off 0 bases at V and 3 bases at J, with 11 bases between the two ends. There are 15 residues in the CDR3. In germline, CDR1 is MNHEY, CDR2 SVGAGI. Here the CDR3 reads CASSYSYTGHYGYTF. CDR3 bases: TGTGCCAGCAGTTACTCCTACACAGGGCACTATGGCTACACCTTC.

This chain uses TRBV4-3 with TRBJ2-3, with TRBD2 matching over 11 bases. J gave up 5 bases and V 4 bases, and 11 bases lay outside the gene matches. CDR3 length equals 17 residues. Germline loops: CDR1 LGHNA, CDR2 YSLEER. CDR3 residues: CASSPSSLAGVLDTQYF. DNA for the CDR3: TGCGCCAGCAGCCCATCCTCACTAGCGGGAGTATTAGATACGCAGTATTTT.